The sequence of this T cell receptor beta chain was determined in a study of shared clonotypes between healthy human individuals. Trimming at V came to 6 bases and at J to 5 bases, leaving 6 bases not matched to a gene. The CDR3 consists of 15 residues. Germline lookup yields CDR1 MRHNA and CDR2 SNTAGT. Positive CCR7 selection of CD45RO-negative cells yielded the naive CD8 cells, and terminally differentiated effector memory CD45RA+ cells were excluded. Assay execution proceeded at the deep level. The repertoire was sequenced with immunoSEQ multiplex PCR; TCRdb's copy has only in-frame clones and lacks some. There are around 1.9 million clones in the sample; around 95% occur only once, and under 2% lies in the top ten.

The TCR sequence derives from a man between 18 and 29 years old in good health. Some clones in this sample may be carry-over from other donors' samples. Source material: naive CD8+ T cells from PBMCs. The chain is built from TRBV6-4 and TRBJ2-3, with 12 bases matching TRBD1. The CDR3 sequence is CASSGTGGPLDTQYF. The CDR3 DNA follows: TGTGCCAGCAGCGGGACAGGGGGCCCCCTAGATACGCAGTATTTT.